In its sample, the clone carrying this T cell receptor (beta chain) was seen once. These data come from a study of blood T cell repertoires in COVID-19. CDR1 SGHTA and CDR2 FQGNSA come from the germline V gene. V lost 1 base, J lost 5 bases, and 13 bases lay in between. The CDR3 has 15 residues. All exposed participants met a person with COVID-19 within 2 weeks before entering the study. Generated by immunoSEQ multiplex PCR, the TCRdb table keeps only in-frame clones and is missing some. Among 140,000 or so clones listed, around 80% were seen once. The TCR comes from a woman younger than 35 who had been exposed to COVID-19. This chain links TRBV7-2 with TRBJ2-3; possibly TRBD2 for D (5 bases). The sample comprised PBMCs or T cells enriched from blood (not recorded which). The CDR3 sequence is CASSLGGAGRDTQYF. CDR3 in DNA: TGTGCCAGCAGCTTAGGGGGTGCGGGTAGAGATACGCAGTATTTT.